This TCR beta chain was found in a study of blood T cell repertoires in COVID-19. Study in general: T cells, B-cell-depleted T cells, or PBMCs provided the cDNA or gDNA that served as material.

From germline, CDR1 is SGDLS and CDR2 YYNGEE. V gave up 0 bases and J gave up 6 bases; unmatched junction bases: 3. The length of the CDR3 is 14 residues. The method was immunoSEQ multiplex PCR; TCRdb's version includes in-frame clones alone and lacks a portion of them. The data contain about 210,000 clones, 82% of them singletons. Sequenced material: peripheral blood. The TCR originated in a woman aged 35 to 49 with acute or convalescent COVID-19. The V and J genes are TRBV9 and TRBJ2-1, with TRBD2 identical over 7 bases. DNA of the CDR3: TGTGCCAGCAGCGTAGGAGAGCGGGGCAATGAGCAGTTCTTC. It translates to CASSVGERGNEQFF.